These 20 T cell receptor beta chains were sequenced from one sample in a study of blood T cell repertoires in COVID-19. This table comes from immunoSEQ multiplex PCR, and its TCRdb copy is limited to in-frame clones, with some not included. The table lists 330,000 or so clones, over 70% of them singletons. Sequenced: PBMCs or T cells enriched from blood (not recorded which). These TCRs come from a man aged 25-40 years who had recovered from COVID-19.

The rearrangement joins TRBV24-1 to TRBJ1-1, with D possibly matching TRBD1 (5 bases). V was cut by 3 bases and J by 0 bases, with 10 bases left in between. Germline V gene sequence: CDR1 KGHDR, CDR2 SFDVKD. The CDR3 runs to 15 residues. In DNA form, the CDR3 reads TGTGCCACCAGTGATAGTCGACAGTTGAACACTGAAGCTTTCTTT. Encoded protein: CATSDSRQLNTEAFF.

Regarding this clone: Other DNA sequences in this specimen translate into the identical CDR3. V is TRBV27 and J is TRBJ1-3; the D is unclear. Trimming took off 4 bases at V and 1 base at J, with 5 bases between the two ends. The germline V gene has CDR1 MNHEY and CDR2 SMNVEV (reference sequence). The CDR3 is 13 residues long. CDR3 amino acids: CASSSLSGNTIYF. CDR3 coding DNA: TGTGCCAGCAGTTCCCTATCTGGAAACACCATATATTTT.

This sequence joins TRBV28 and TRBJ1-5; 11 positions match TRBD1. Trimming removed 3 bases from V and 7 bases from J; junction bases left unmatched: 5. Germline CDR1 is MDHEN and CDR2 is SYDVKM. CDR3 length: 15 amino acids. The CDR3 DNA is TGTGCCAGCAGTTTGGGGACAGGGGGTCTGCAGCCCCAGCATTTT. Translation: CASSLGTGGLQPQHF.

This clone was seen a handful of times. The chain is built from TRBV27 and TRBJ1-5; the D is unclear. The CDR3 loop spans 16 amino acids. Germline V gene lookup returns CDR1 MNHEY and CDR2 SMNVEV (reference sequence). Trimming took 2 bases from V and 9 from J, leaving 20 bases between them. CDR3 bases: TGTGCCAGCAGTTTACGGGGTCCTCGGGCTTTGGGGCCCCAGCATTTT. It codes for CASSLRGPRALGPQHF.

This chain joins TRBV28 and TRBJ2-7; TRBD1 matches at 10 bases. V shed 3 bases and J 3 bases; nucleotides not matched to a gene: 5. Germline V gene data show CDR1 as MDHEN and CDR2 as SYDVKM. The CDR3 has 15 residues. This CDR3 reads CASSFETGGVYEQYF. CDR3 in DNA: TGTGCCAGCAGTTTTGAGACAGGGGGCGTCTACGAGCAGTACTTC.

The V call is TRBV5-1, the J call TRBJ2-5, with 7 bases fitting TRBD2. The CDR3 extends over 15 amino acids. The V segment lost 7 bases and the J segment 2 bases; nucleotides outside the gene matches: 11. Germline V CDR1 and CDR2: SGHRS, YFSETQ. CDR3 bases: TGCGCCAGCGCTTATGGTGGGGGAGGGCAAGAGACCCAGTACTTC. Its translation is CASAYGGGGQETQYF.

The chain carries TRBV27 and TRBJ2-7, with D unresolved. V was clipped by 5 bases and J by 3 bases, with 8 bases between them. Germline-derived CDR1 and CDR2 are MNHEY and SMNVEV (reference sequence). There are 12 residues in the CDR3. CDR3 sequence reads: CASSPIGYEQYF. CDR3 coding DNA: TGTGCCAGCAGTCCAATCGGCTACGAGCAGTACTTC.

This chain links TRBV28 with TRBJ2-7, with 12 bases lining up with TRBD2. CDR1 is MDHEN, CDR2 SYDVKM, per germline. V dropped 8 bases and J dropped 2; count of bases not matched to a gene: 4. This CDR3 region has 14 residues. The CDR3 region is CASGLAGPTYEQYF. As DNA, the CDR3 is TGTGCCAGCGGACTAGCGGGGCCAACCTACGAGCAGTACTTC.

This sequence joins TRBV30 and TRBJ1-6; TRBD1 agrees at 7 bases. Germline lookup yields CDR1 GTSNPN and CDR2 SVGIG (reference sequence). V lost 1 base, J lost 7 bases, and 1 base stayed unmatched. The CDR3 is 13 amino acids. CDR3 protein: CAWSGTGNSPLHF. In nucleotides, the CDR3 is TGTGCCTGGAGTGGGACAGGAAATTCACCCCTCCACTTT.

The chain is built from TRBV3-1 (or the pseudogene TRBV3-2) and TRBJ2-1, with 10 bases aligning to TRBD2. Looked up from germline, CDR1 is LGHDT and CDR2 is YNNKEL (reference sequence). This CDR3 contains 16 residues. V lost 5 bases and J lost 4; bases outside the gene matches: 8. CDR3 protein: CASSSRAGGHYNEQFF. The CDR3, as DNA: TGTGCCAGCAGCTCCAGAGCGGGGGGGCATTACAATGAGCAGTTCTTC.

The V gene is TRBV11-3, the J gene TRBJ1-1; 7 bases map to TRBD1. Germline V lookup: CDR1 SGHNT, CDR2 YENEEA. The CDR3 spans 13 residues. J was trimmed by 1 base and V by 5 bases; bases with no gene match: 1. CDR3 in amino acids: CASSRQGNTEAFF. As DNA, the CDR3 is TGTGCCAGCAGCCGACAGGGGAACACTGAAGCTTTCTTT.

The rearrangement joins TRBV27 to TRBJ2-7, with no clear D. The ends were cut back, 4 bases at V and 6 bases at J, with 13 bases in the middle. Per the germline V gene, CDR1 is MNHEY and CDR2 is SMNVEV (reference sequence). This CDR3 is built from 13 residues. The CDR3 protein is CASSSLNSLEQYF. In nucleotides, the CDR3 is TGTGCCAGCAGTTCCCTTAATTCCCTCGAGCAGTACTTC.

The chain has TRBV10-3 and TRBJ2-2, with TRBD2 matching 8 bases. The CDR3 runs 16 residues. In germline, CDR1 is ENHRY, CDR2 SYGVKD. J gave up 1 base and V 4 bases, and 5 bases lay outside the gene matches. CDR3: CAISGMAGGNTGELFF. The CDR3 nucleotides are TGTGCCATCAGTGGGATGGCGGGGGGGAACACCGGGGAGCTGTTTTTT.

The gene calls are TRBV25-1 and TRBJ1-5; D ambiguous. Between the trimmed V and J ends, which lost 3 bases and 0 bases, there was a span of 18 bases. Germline values: CDR1 MGHDK, CDR2 SYGVNS. The CDR3 has 18 residues. CDR3 nucleotides: TGTGCCAGCAGTGATTTAGGCCCTAGTCCATATAGCAATCAGCCCCAGCATTTT. It translates to CASSDLGPSPYSNQPQHF.

This clone has more than one count but fewer than ten. The rearrangement uses TRBV27 and TRBJ1-4, with a possible D match to TRBD1 (5 bases). CDR3 length: 15 residues. Germline V gives CDR1 MNHEY, CDR2 SMNVEV (reference sequence). V lost 3 bases to trimming and J lost 0 bases, with 8 bases between them. The CDR3 DNA sequence: TGTGCCAGCAGTTTCGGGGGAGCAACTAATGAAAAACTGTTTTTT. It encodes CASSFGGATNEKLFF. The variable domain in full, with the rest retrieved from reference TRBV27 and TRBJ1-4, is EAQVTQNPRYLITVTGKKLTVTCSQNMNHEYMSWYRQDPGLGLRQIYYSMNVEVTDKGDVPEGYKVSRKEKRNFPLILESPSPNQTSLYFCASSFGGATNEKLFFGSGTQLSVL.

V gene TRBV4-1 combines with J gene TRBJ2-1; 7 bases are a match to TRBD1. The ends lost 0 bases at V and 2 bases at J; junction bases unmatched: 7. Germline CDR1 MGHRA, CDR2 YSYEKL. CDR3 length equals 17 residues. Written as DNA, the CDR3 is TGCGCCAGCAGCCAAGATGGAGACAGGGTACCCTACAATGAGCAGTTCTTC. Translation gives CASSQDGDRVPYNEQFF.

V gene TRBV24-1 combines with J gene TRBJ1-2; 7 positions match TRBD1. CDR3 length: 11 amino acids. The V and J ends lost 9 bases and 8 bases, in that order; junction bases with no gene match: 5. Germline assignment: CDR1 KGHDR and CDR2 SFDVKD. DNA of the CDR3: TGTGCCACCCGAGACAGGGAGGGCTACACCTTC. This codes for CATRDREGYTF.

V usage is TRBV6-5 and J usage is TRBJ1-4, with D hard to call. The V gene lost 8 bases and the J gene lost 5 bases, with 15 bases spanning the gap. CDR1 MNHEY and CDR2 SVGAGI come from the germline V gene. The CDR3 runs 14 residues. The CDR3 loop is CASAVVGRNEKLFF. The DNA of the CDR3 is TGTGCCAGCGCGGTGGTGGGTCGGAATGAAAAACTGTTTTTT.

This chain joins TRBV9 and TRBJ2-7; TRBD1 aligns across 8 bases. The V and J ends lost 3 bases and 3 bases, in that order; junction bases with no gene match: 8. This CDR3 spans 15 amino acids. Germline CDR1 reads SGDLS; CDR2 reads YYNGEE. The CDR3 DNA reads TGTGCCAGCAGCGGCCCAGGGACAGGCTTCTACGAGCAGTACTTC. This encodes CASSGPGTGFYEQYF.

The chain employs TRBV5-5 and TRBJ2-7; TRBD2 might be the D (5 bases). The germline V gene encodes CDR1 SGHKS and CDR2 YYEKEE (reference sequence). Trimming took off 2 bases at V and 2 bases at J, with 11 bases between the two ends. The CDR3 runs to 14 residues. CDR3 nucleotides: TGTGCCAGCAGCTTCACAGAGGGAACCTACGAGCAGTACTTC. It encodes CASSFTEGTYEQYF.